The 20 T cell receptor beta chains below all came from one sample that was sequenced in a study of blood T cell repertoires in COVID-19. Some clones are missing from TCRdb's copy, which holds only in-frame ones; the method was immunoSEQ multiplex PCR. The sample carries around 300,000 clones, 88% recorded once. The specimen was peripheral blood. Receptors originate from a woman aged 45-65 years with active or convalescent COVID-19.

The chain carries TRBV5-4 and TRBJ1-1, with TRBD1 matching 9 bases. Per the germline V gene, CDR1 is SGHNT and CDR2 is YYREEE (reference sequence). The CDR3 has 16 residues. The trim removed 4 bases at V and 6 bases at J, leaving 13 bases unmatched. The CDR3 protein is CASSPTGGPRISEAFF. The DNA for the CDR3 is TGTGCCAGCAGCCCCACAGGGGGCCCAAGGATTTCTGAAGCTTTCTTT.

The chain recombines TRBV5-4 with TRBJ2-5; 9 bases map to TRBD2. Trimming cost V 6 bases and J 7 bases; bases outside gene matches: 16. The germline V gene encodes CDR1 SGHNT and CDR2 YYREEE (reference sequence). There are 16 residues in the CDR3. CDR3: CASTTSASGVMGTQYF. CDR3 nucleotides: TGTGCCAGCACTACCTCAGCTAGCGGGGTTATGGGGACCCAGTACTTC.

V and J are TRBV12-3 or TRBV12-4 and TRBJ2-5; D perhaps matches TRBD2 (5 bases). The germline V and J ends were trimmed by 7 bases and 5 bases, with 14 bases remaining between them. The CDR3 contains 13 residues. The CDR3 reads CASTPEGGETQYF. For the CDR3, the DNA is TGTGCCAGCACCCCTGAGGGTGGGGAGACCCAGTACTTC.

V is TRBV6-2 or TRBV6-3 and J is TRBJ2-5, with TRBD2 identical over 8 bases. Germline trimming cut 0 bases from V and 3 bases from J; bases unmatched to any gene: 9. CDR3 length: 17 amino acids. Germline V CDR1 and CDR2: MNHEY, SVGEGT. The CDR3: CASSYSMERGTEETQYF. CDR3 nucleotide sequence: TGTGCCAGCAGTTACTCCATGGAGCGGGGGACCGAAGAGACCCAGTACTTC.

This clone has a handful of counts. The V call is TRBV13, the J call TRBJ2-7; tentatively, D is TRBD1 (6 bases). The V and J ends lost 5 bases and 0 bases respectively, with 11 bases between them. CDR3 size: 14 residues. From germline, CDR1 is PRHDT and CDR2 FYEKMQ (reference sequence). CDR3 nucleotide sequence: TGTGCCAGCAGCCGACCGGACAGCTCCTACGAGCAGTACTTC. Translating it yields CASSRPDSSYEQYF.

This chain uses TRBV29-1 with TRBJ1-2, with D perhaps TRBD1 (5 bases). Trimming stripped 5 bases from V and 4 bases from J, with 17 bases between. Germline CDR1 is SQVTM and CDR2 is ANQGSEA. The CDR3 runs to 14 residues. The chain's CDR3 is CSVTPKTVTYGYTF. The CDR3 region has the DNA TGCAGCGTTACTCCGAAGACAGTCACCTATGGCTACACCTTC.

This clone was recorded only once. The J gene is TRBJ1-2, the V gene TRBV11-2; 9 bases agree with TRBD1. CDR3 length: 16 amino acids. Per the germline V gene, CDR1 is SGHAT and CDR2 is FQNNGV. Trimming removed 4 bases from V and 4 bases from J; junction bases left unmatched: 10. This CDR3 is CASSSLRGTGSYGYTF. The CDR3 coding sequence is TGTGCCAGCAGCTCCCTAAGGGGGACAGGGAGCTATGGCTACACCTTC.

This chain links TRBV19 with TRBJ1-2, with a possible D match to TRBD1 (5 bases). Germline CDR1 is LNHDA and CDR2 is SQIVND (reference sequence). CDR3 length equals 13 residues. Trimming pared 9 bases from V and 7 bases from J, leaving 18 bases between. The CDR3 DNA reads TGTGCCAGCACGGACACCCGGCTTCTTGGCTACACCTTC. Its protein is CASTDTRLLGYTF.

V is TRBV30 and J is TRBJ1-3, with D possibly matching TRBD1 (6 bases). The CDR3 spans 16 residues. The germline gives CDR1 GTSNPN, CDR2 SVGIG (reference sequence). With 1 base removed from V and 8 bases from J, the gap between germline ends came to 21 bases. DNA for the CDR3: TGTGCCTGGAGTGGGGGGCCTGGTAGAGGGGCGCACACCATATATTTT. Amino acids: CAWSGGPGRGAHTIYF. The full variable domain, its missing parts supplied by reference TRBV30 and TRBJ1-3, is SQTIHQWPATLVQPVGSPLSLECTVEGTSNPNLYWYRQAAGRGLQLLFYSVGIGQISSEVPQNLSASRPQDRQFILSSKKLLLSDSGFYLCAWSGGPGRGAHTIYFGEGSWLTVV.

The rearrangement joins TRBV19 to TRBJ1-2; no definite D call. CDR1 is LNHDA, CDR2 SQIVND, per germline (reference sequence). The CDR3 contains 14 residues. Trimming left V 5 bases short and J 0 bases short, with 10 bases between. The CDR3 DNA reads TGTGCCAGTAGTCCAGGCACCTCTAACTATGGCTACACCTTC. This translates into CASSPGTSNYGYTF.

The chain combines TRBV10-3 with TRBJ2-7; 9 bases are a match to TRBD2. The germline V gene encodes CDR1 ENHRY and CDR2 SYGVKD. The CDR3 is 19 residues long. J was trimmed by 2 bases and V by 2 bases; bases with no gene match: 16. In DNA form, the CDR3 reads TGTGCCATCAGTGAGATTCTGGGACGGTCTAGCGGGGCCGCCTACGAGCAGTACTTC. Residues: CAISEILGRSSGAAYEQYF.

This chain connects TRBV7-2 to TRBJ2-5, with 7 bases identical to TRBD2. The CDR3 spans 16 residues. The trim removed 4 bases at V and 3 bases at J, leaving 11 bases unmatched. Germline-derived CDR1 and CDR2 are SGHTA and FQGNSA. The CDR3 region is CASSSSGRGGEETQYF. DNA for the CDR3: TGTGCCAGCAGCTCCTCGGGGAGGGGCGGCGAAGAGACCCAGTACTTC. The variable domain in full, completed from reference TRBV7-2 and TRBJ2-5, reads GAGVSQSPSNKVTEKGKDVELRCDPISGHTALYWYRQSLGQGLEFLIYFQGNSAPDKSGLPSDRFSAERTGGSVSTLTIQRTQQEDSAVYLCASSSSGRGGEETQYFGPGTRLLVL.

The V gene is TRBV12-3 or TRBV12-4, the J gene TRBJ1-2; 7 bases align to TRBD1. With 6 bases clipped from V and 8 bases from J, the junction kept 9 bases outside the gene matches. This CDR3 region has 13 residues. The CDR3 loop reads CASSPTGVSGYTF. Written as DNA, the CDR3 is TGTGCCAGCAGCCCCACAGGGGTAAGCGGCTACACCTTC.

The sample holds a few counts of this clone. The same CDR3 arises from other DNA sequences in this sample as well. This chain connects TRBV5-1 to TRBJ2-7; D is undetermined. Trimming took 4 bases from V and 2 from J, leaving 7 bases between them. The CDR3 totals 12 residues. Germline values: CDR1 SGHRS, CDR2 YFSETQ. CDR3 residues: CASSPGTYEQYF. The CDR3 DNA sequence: TGCGCCAGCAGCCCGGGTACCTACGAGCAGTACTTC.

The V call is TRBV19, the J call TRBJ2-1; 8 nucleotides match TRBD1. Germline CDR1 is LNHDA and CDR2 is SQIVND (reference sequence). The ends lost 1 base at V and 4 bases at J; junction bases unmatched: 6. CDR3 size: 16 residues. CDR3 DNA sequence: TGTGCCAGTAGTATAGTTCAGGGGGCGGTGTACAATGAGCAGTTCTTC. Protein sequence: CASSIVQGAVYNEQFF.

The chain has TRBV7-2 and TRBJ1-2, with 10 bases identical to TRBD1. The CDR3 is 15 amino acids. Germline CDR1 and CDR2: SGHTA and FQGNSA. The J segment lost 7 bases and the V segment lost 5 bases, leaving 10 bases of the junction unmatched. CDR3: CASSPRRQGAAGYTF. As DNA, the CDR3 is TGTGCCAGCAGCCCAAGGAGACAGGGGGCGGCTGGCTACACCTTC.

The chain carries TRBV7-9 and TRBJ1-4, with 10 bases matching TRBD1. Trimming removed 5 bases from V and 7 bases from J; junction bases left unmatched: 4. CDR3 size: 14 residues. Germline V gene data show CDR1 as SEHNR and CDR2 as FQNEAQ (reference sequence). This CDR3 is CASSQTGGREKLFF. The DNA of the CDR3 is TGTGCCAGCAGCCAGACAGGGGGCCGTGAAAAACTGTTTTTT.

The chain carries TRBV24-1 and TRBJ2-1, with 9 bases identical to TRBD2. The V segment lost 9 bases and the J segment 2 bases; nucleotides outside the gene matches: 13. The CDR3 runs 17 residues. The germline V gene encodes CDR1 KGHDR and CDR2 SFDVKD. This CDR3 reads CATAGLAPAGAYNEQFF. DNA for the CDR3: TGTGCCACCGCGGGACTAGCCCCAGCGGGGGCCTACAATGAGCAGTTCTTC.

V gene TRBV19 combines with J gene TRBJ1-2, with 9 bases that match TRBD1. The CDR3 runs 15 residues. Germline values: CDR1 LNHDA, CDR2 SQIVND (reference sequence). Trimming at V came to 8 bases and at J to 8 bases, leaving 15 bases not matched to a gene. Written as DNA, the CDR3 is TGTGCCAGTGCCCAGGCGGGGACAGGGATTTGGGGCTACACCTTC. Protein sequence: CASAQAGTGIWGYTF.

This CDR3 is CASSEMGVAFF. DNA of the CDR3: TGTGCCAGCAGTGAAATGGGAGTAGCTTTCTTT. The chain recombines TRBV2 with TRBJ1-1; unclear D gene. Germline assignment: CDR1 SNHLY and CDR2 FYNNEI. The CDR3 covers 11 residues. Trimming cost V 2 bases and J 10 bases, with 8 bases left between them.